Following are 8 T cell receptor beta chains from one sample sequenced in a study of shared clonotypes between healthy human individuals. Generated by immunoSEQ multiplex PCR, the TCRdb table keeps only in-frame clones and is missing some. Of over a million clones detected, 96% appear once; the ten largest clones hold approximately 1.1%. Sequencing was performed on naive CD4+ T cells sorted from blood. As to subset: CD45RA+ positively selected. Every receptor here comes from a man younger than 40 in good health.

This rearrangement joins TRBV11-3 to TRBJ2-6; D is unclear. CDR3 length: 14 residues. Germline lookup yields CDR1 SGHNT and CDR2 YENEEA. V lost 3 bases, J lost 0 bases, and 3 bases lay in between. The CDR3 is CASSLYSGANVLTF. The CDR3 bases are TGTGCCAGCAGCTTGTACTCTGGGGCCAACGTCCTGACTTTC. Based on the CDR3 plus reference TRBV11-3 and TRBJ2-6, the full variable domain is EAGVVQSPRYKIIEKKQPVAFWCNPISGHNTLYWYLQNLGQGPELLIRYENEEAVDDSQLPKDRFSAERLKGVDSTLKIQPAELGDSAVYLCASSLYSGANVLTFGAGSRLTVL.

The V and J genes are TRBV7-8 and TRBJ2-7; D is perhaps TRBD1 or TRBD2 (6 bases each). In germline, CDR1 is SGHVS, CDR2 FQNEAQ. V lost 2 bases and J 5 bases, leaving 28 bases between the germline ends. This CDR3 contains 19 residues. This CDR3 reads CASSLIRRMEGEASNEQYF. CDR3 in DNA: TGTGCCAGCAGCTTAATAAGAAGGATGGAGGGGGAGGCGTCCAACGAGCAGTACTTC.

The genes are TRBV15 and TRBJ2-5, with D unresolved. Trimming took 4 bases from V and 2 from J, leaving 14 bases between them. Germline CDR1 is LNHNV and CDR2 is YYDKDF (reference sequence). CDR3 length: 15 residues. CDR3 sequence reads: CATSIDGRRQETQYF. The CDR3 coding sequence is TGTGCCACCAGCATTGACGGACGGAGACAAGAGACCCAGTACTTC. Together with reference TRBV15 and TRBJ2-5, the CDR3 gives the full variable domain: DAMVIQNPRYQVTQFGKPVTLSCSQTLNHNVMYWYQQKSSQAPKLLFHYYDKDFNNEADTPDNFQSRRPNTSFCFLDIRSPGLGDTAMYLCATSIDGRRQETQYFGPGTRLLVL.

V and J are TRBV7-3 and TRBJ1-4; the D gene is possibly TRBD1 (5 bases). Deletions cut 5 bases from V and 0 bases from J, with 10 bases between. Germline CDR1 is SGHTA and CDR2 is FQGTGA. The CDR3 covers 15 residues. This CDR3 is CASSPRGATNEKLFF. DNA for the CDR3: TGTGCCAGCAGCCCCCGGGGCGCAACTAATGAAAAACTGTTTTTT.

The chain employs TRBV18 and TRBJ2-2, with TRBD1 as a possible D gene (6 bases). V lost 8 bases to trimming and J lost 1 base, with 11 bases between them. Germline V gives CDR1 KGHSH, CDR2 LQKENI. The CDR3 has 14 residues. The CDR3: CASRTQGNTGELFF. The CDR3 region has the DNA TGTGCCAGCCGAACACAGGGGAACACCGGGGAGCTGTTTTTT.

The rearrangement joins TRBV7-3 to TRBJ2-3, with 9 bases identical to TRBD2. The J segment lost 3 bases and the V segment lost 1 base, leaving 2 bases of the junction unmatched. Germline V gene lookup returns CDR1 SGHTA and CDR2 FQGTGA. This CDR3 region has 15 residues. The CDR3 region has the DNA TGTGCCAGCAGCTTAATCAGCGGGAGGACAGATACGCAGTATTTT. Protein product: CASSLISGRTDTQYF.

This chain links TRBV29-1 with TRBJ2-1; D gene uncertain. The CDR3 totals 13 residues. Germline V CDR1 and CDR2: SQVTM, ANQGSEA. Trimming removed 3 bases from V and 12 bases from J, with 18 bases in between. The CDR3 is CSVDPTGSLPQFF. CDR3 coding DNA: TGCAGCGTTGACCCCACGGGCAGTTTACCGCAGTTCTTC.

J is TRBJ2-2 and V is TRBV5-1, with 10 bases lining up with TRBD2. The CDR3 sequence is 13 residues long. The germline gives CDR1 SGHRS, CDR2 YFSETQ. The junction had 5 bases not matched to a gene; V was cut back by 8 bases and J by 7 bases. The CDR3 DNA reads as TGCGCCAGTACTAGCGGGACGGACGGGGAGCTGTTTTTT. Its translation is CASTSGTDGELFF.